Listed here are 20 T cell receptor beta chains from one sample, sequenced in a study of blood T cell repertoires in COVID-19. Only in-frame clones appear in the TCRdb table, and some are missing; sequencing was by immunoSEQ multiplex PCR. The table shows 100,000 to 150,000 clones, with around 89% occurring only once. Material: peripheral blood. The receptor set was obtained from a man aged 50 to 59 with acute or convalescent COVID-19.

The chain is built from TRBV2 and TRBJ2-1, with no clear D. Germline values: CDR1 SNHLY, CDR2 FYNNEI. The CDR3 runs 14 residues. V was clipped by 4 bases and J by 5 bases, with 12 bases between them. Written as DNA, the CDR3 is TGTGCCAGCAGTGTTCCCCGGGTAGACAATGAGCAGTTCTTC. Its translation: CASSVPRVDNEQFF.

This clone was found once. This chain links TRBV6-5 with TRBJ2-7; D might be TRBD1 (6 bases). Germline values: CDR1 MNHEY, CDR2 SVGAGI. V was clipped by 10 bases and J by 2 bases, with 15 bases between them. This CDR3 has 13 residues. The CDR3, as DNA: TGTGCCACGCAACAGGGACGGGCCTACGAGCAGTACTTC. Amino acid sequence: CATQQGRAYEQYF.

The gene calls are TRBV5-1 and TRBJ1-2, with 7 bases aligning to TRBD1. Germline lookup yields CDR1 SGHRS and CDR2 YFSETQ. Losses at the gene ends were 5 bases for V and 5 bases for J; bases not matched to a gene: 9. CDR3 length: 14 residues. In DNA, the CDR3 is TGCGCCAGCAGTAGTGGACAGGCGAGGTATGGCTACACCTTC. It codes for CASSSGQARYGYTF.

The genes are TRBV6-5 and TRBJ2-7; TRBD2 is a possible D gene (5 bases). The V and J ends lost 8 bases and 2 bases respectively, with 10 bases between them. The germline V gene has CDR1 MNHEY and CDR2 SVGAGI. CDR3 size: 12 residues. The CDR3, as DNA: TGTGCCAGCGCAAGAGGGCCCTACGAGCAGTACTTC. It yields the protein CASARGPYEQYF.

This chain joins TRBV6-5 and TRBJ2-7, with 11 bases aligning to TRBD1. The CDR3 consists of 15 residues. V trimming: 2 bases; J trimming: 3 bases; junction bases outside the gene matches: 3. From germline, CDR1 is MNHEY and CDR2 SVGAGI. CDR3 sequence reads: CASSYPGTGGYEQYF. The CDR3 DNA follows: TGTGCCAGCAGTTACCCCGGGACAGGGGGCTACGAGCAGTACTTC.

The chain employs TRBV11-2 and TRBJ1-2, with 12 bases that match TRBD1. CDR3 length: 19 residues. V lost 1 base, J lost 7 bases, and 16 bases stayed unmatched. Germline lookup yields CDR1 SGHAT and CDR2 FQNNGV. The CDR3 region has the DNA TGTGCCAGCAGCTTAGTTAGTTCAGGGACAGGGGGCGCTGGATCTGGCTACACCTTC. Amino acid sequence: CASSLVSSGTGGAGSGYTF. The complete variable domain, with remaining parts taken from reference TRBV11-2 and TRBJ1-2, reads EAGVAQSPRYKIIEKRQSVAFWCNPISGHATLYWYQQILGQGPKLLIQFQNNGVVDDSQLPKDRFSAERLKGVDSTLKIQPAKLEDSAVYLCASSLVSSGTGGAGSGYTFGSGTRLTVV.

The V call is TRBV30, the J call TRBJ1-1, with TRBD1 identical over 7 bases. Germline V gives CDR1 GTSNPN, CDR2 SVGIG (reference sequence). The CDR3 runs 16 residues. V lost 0 bases to trimming and J lost 4 bases; unmatched junction nucleotides: 11. The CDR3 spells CAWSVRTGTVATEAFF. CDR3 bases: TGTGCCTGGAGTGTACGAACCGGGACAGTTGCCACTGAAGCTTTCTTT.

V usage is TRBV13 and J usage is TRBJ2-1; 8 bases map to TRBD2. Germline CDR1 PRHDT, CDR2 FYEKMQ (reference sequence). The CDR3 loop spans 18 amino acids. The J segment lost 0 bases and the V segment lost 4 bases, leaving 11 bases of the junction unmatched. The CDR3 DNA reads as TGTGCCAGCAGCTCCCAGAGGAGCGGGAGAGGCTCCTACAATGAGCAGTTCTTC. Amino acid sequence: CASSSQRSGRGSYNEQFF. Drawing the rest from reference TRBV13 and TRBJ2-1, the complete variable domain is AAGVIQSPRHLIKEKRETATLKCYPIPRHDTVYWYQQGPGQDPQFLISFYEKMQSDKGSIPDRFSAQQFSDYHSELNMSSLELGDSALYFCASSSQRSGRGSYNEQFFGPGTRLTVL.

In this sample, this clone turned up once. The J gene is TRBJ2-1, the V gene TRBV5-4; possibly TRBD2 for D (6 bases). This CDR3 spans 15 amino acids. Germline V gene data show CDR1 as SGHNT and CDR2 as YYREEE (reference sequence). The V gene lost 3 bases and the J gene lost 8 bases, with 18 bases spanning the gap. CDR3 nucleotide sequence: TGTGCCAGCAGCTCGGGGATGACTAGTTCGGATGAGCAGTTCTTC. Amino acid sequence: CASSSGMTSSDEQFF.

This chain uses TRBV11-3 with TRBJ2-4; D might be TRBD2 (5 bases). V shed 2 bases and J shed 2 bases, with 16 bases lying between them. Germline CDR1 and CDR2: SGHNT and YENEEA. CDR3 length: 17 amino acids. DNA for the CDR3: TGTGCCAGCAGCTTAAAAGGTGGAAGCGGTACCAAAAACATTCAGTACTTC. Translated: CASSLKGGSGTKNIQYF.

The rearrangement links TRBV5-1 to TRBJ1-2; 8 nucleotides line up with TRBD1. The J segment lost 10 bases and the V segment lost 4 bases, leaving 9 bases of the junction unmatched. The CDR3 spans 13 residues. Germline CDR1 SGHRS, CDR2 YFSETQ. This chain's CDR3 is CASSPLGTGSYTF. CDR3 sequence (DNA): TGCGCCAGCAGCCCCTTGGGGACAGGTTCCTACACCTTC.

This chain links TRBV5-1 with TRBJ1-5; 7 bases map to TRBD1. The CDR3 length is 17 residues. The V gene's germline CDR1 is SGHRS and CDR2 YFSETQ. V lost 4 bases to trimming and J lost 6 bases; unmatched junction nucleotides: 16. The CDR3, as DNA: TGCGCCAGCAGCCTTCAACCCGGGACAGAGAGTGGTCAGCCCCAGCATTTT. It encodes CASSLQPGTESGQPQHF.

This chain connects TRBV7-7 to TRBJ2-5, with 7 nucleotides matching TRBD1. J lost 5 bases, V lost 4 bases, and 10 bases had no gene match. The CDR3 runs to 15 residues. The germline V gene has CDR1 SSHAT and CDR2 FNYEAQ (reference sequence). The CDR3 loop reads CASSWAGGLGETQYF. CDR3 sequence (DNA): TGTGCCAGCAGCTGGGCAGGGGGATTGGGGGAGACCCAGTACTTC. The full variable domain, completed using reference TRBV7-7 and TRBJ2-5, is GAGVSQSPRYKVTKRGQDVTLRCDPISSHATLYWYQQALGQGPEFLTYFNYEAQPDKSGLPSDRFSAERPEGSISTLTIQRTEQRDSAMYRCASSWAGGLGETQYFGPGTRLLVL.

The chain employs TRBV3-1 (or the pseudogene TRBV3-2) and TRBJ2-2, with 16 nucleotides matching TRBD2. There are 23 residues in the CDR3. CDR1 is LGHDT and CDR2 is YNNKEL in the germline V gene (reference sequence). Trimming took 0 bases from V and 7 from J; bases not matched to a gene: 20. The CDR3 sequence is CASSQDAWLRGLAGGREGGELFF. Written as DNA, the CDR3 is TGTGCCAGCAGCCAAGATGCGTGGTTAAGGGGACTAGCGGGAGGGCGTGAAGGCGGGGAGCTGTTTTTT.

The rearrangement links TRBV7-8 to TRBJ2-5; TRBD1 agrees at 9 bases. CDR3 length: 15 residues. V was clipped by 5 bases and J by 5 bases; unmatched bases: 9. The V gene's germline CDR1 is SGHVS and CDR2 FQNEAQ. The CDR3 is CASSSTGGIWETQYF. In nucleotides, the CDR3 is TGTGCCAGCAGCAGCACAGGGGGCATTTGGGAGACCCAGTACTTC.

This rearrangement joins TRBV6-5 to TRBJ1-5; D may be TRBD1 (6 bases). Germline V gene data show CDR1 as MNHEY and CDR2 as SVGAGI. The CDR3 extends over 15 amino acids. V lost 7 bases to trimming and J lost 2 bases, with 15 bases between them. Here the CDR3 DNA reads TGTGCCAGCAATACCAGGGGATTGGGCAATCAGCCCCAGCATTTT. It yields the protein CASNTRGLGNQPQHF.

This chain uses TRBV19 with TRBJ2-6; no definite D call. CDR1 LNHDA and CDR2 SQIVND come from the germline V gene (reference sequence). The length of the CDR3 is 15 residues. The V and J ends lost 7 bases and 0 bases respectively, with 10 bases between them. In nucleotides, the CDR3 is TGTGCCAGTATAAACAGATACTCTGGGGCCAACGTCCTGACTTTC. Its translation is CASINRYSGANVLTF.

The chain employs TRBV19 and TRBJ1-5; TRBD1 is a possible D gene (5 bases). Trimming stripped 5 bases from V and 0 bases from J, with 11 bases between. This CDR3 is 15 amino acids long. From germline, CDR1 is LNHDA and CDR2 SQIVND (reference sequence). CDR3 protein: CASSPGQNSNQPQHF. The CDR3 bases are TGTGCCAGTAGTCCCGGACAAAATAGCAATCAGCCCCAGCATTTT.

The chain uses TRBV21-1 and TRBJ1-2; the table's TRBD1 call for D was not verified on the DNA. TRBV21-1 is a pseudogene locus. The CDR3 covers 15 residues. The CDR3 DNA reads as TGTGCCAGCAGCAACGGGACAGGGCGAGGCTATGGCTACACCTTC. The encoded protein is CASSNGTGRGYGYTF.

The rearrangement joins TRBV9 to TRBJ2-1; 8 bases are a match to TRBD2. Germline CDR1 is SGDLS and CDR2 is YYNGEE. J lost 4 bases, V lost 1 base, and 4 bases had no gene match. CDR3 length: 15 amino acids. The CDR3 coding sequence is TGTGCCAGCAGCGTAAGGCGGGAGGAATACAATGAGCAGTTCTTC. It yields the protein CASSVRREEYNEQFF.